This TCR beta chain was sequenced in a study of blood T cell repertoires in COVID-19. The age range of participants was 18 to 89 years, with residence in some 25 US areas. Cohorts were determined from participant-reported clinical history. Germline trimming cut 5 bases from V and 4 bases from J; bases unmatched to any gene: 4. The V gene's germline CDR1 is LNHDA and CDR2 SQIVND (reference sequence). The CDR3 is 14 residues long. The table came from immunoSEQ multiplex PCR; TCRdb's copy has only in-frame clones and leaves some out. The profile covers about 200,000 clones, with 65% to 85% appearing a single time and 6.5% to 9% taken by the ten largest. This clone was detected once.

Sequencing was performed on PBMCs or T cells enriched from blood (not recorded which). The V call is TRBV19, the J call TRBJ2-5, with TRBD2 matching over 10 bases. This sequence originates from a woman in her thirties or forties with acute COVID-19. The CDR3 sequence is CASSGLAGVETQYF. The CDR3, as DNA: TGTGCCAGTAGTGGGCTAGCGGGAGTAGAGACCCAGTACTTC.